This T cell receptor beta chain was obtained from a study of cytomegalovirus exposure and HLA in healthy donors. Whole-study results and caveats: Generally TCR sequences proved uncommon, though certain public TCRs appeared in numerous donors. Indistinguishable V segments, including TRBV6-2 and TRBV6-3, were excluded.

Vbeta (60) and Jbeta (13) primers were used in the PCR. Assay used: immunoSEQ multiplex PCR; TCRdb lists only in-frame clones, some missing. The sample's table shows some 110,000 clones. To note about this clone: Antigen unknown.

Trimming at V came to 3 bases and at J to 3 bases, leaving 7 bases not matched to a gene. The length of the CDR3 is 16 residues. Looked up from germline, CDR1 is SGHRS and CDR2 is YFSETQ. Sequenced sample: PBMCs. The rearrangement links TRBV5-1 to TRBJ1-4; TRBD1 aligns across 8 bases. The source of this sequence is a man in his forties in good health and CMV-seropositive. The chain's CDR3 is CASSSDRDLANEKLFF. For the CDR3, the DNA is TGCGCCAGCAGCTCGGACAGGGATCTTGCTAATGAAAAACTGTTTTTT.